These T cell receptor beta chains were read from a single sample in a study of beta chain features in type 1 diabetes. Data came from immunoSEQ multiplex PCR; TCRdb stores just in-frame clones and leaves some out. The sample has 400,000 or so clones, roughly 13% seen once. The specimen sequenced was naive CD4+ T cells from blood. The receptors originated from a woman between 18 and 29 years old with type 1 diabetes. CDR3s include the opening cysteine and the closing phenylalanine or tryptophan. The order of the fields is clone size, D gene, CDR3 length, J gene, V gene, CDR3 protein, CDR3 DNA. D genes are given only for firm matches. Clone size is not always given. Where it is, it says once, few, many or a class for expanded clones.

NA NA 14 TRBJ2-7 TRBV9 CASSPGGRFYEQYF TGTGCCAGCAGCCCTGGGGGGAGGTTCTACGAGCAGTACTTC
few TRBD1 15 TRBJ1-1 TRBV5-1 CASSLTGTEYTEAFF TGCGCCAGCAGCTTGACTGGGACAGAGTACACTGAAGCTTTCTTT
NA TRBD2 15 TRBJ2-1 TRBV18 CASSPNGLGVNEQFF TGTGCCAGCTCACCAAACGGACTAGGGGTCAATGAGCAGTTCTTC
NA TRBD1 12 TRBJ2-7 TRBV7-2 CASSPTGDEQYF TGTGCCAGCAGCCCGACAGGGGACGAGCAGTACTTC
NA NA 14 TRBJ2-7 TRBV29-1 CSVRDSLISYEQYF TGCAGCGTGCGGGACAGCCTAATCTCCTACGAGCAGTACTTC
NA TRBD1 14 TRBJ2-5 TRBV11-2 CASSPIRGRETQYF TGTGCCAGCAGCCCGATTAGGGGGCGGGAGACCCAGTACTTC
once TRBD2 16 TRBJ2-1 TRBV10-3 CAISESWRGSYNEQFF TGTGCCATCAGTGAGTCGTGGCGGGGGTCCTACAATGAGCAGTTCTTC
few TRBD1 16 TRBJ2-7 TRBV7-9 CASSETTGTGSAGQYF TGTGCCAGCAGCGAAACCACCGGGACAGGGAGTGCGGGGCAGTACTTC
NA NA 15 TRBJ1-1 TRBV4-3 CASSQARHPTREAFF TGCGCCAGCAGCCAAGCAAGACACCCTACGAGAGAAGCTTTCTTT
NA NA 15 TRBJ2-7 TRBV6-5 CASSYSMAGAYEQYF TGTGCCAGCAGTTACTCGATGGCAGGGGCCTACGAGCAGTACTTC
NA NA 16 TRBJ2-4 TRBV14 CASSQAAVPTKNIQYF TGTGCCAGCAGCCAAGCGGCGGTTCCTACCAAAAACATTCAGTACTTC
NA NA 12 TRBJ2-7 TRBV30 CAWSYTGNEQYF TGTGCCTGGAGTTACACAGGGAACGAGCAGTACTTC
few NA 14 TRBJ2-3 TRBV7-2 CASSLRGRTDTQYF TGTGCCAGCAGCCTCCGAGGTCGCACAGATACGCAGTATTTT
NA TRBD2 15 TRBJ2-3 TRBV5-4 CASSLGGGTTDTQYF TGTGCCAGCAGCTTGGGGGGAGGGACCACAGATACGCAGTATTTT
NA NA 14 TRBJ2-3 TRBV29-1 CSVERQALTDTQYF TGCAGCGTTGAACGACAGGCCCTCACAGATACGCAGTATTTT
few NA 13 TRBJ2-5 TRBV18 CASSPGTGETQYF TGTGCCAGCTCCCCCGGAACCGGGGAGACCCAGTACTTC
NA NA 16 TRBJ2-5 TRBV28 CASSPRYGGRMETQYF TGTGCCAGCAGTCCACGTTATGGAGGAAGGATGGAGACCCAGTACTTC
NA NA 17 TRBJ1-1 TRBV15 CATSKEWGQGLNTEAFF TGTGCCACCAGCAAGGAATGGGGGCAGGGCTTGAACACTGAAGCTTTCTTT
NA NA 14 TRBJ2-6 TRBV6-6 CASSSDSRANVLTF TGTGCCAGCAGTTCCGACTCAAGGGCCAACGTCCTGACTTTC
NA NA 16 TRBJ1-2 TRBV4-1 CASSQDGETGDYGYTF TGCGCCAGCAGCCAAGATGGAGAAACTGGCGACTATGGCTACACCTTC
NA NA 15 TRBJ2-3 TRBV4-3 CASSQEQDRTDTQYF TGCGCCAGCAGCCAAGAACAGGACCGAACAGATACGCAGTATTTT
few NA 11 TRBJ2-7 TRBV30 CAWSASTEQYF TGTGCCTGGAGTGCCTCGACAGAGCAGTACTTC
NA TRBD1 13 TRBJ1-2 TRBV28 CASIGTGYHGYTF TGTGCCAGCATAGGGACAGGCTACCATGGCTACACCTTC
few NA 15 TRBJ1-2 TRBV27 CASSLQPHRVDGYTF TGTGCCAGCAGTTTACAGCCCCACAGGGTGGATGGCTACACCTTC
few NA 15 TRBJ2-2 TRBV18 CASSRYAENTGELFF TGTGCCAGCTCACGGTACGCGGAAAACACCGGGGAGCTGTTTTTT
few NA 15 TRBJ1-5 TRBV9 CASSVRTDSNQPQHF TGTGCCAGCAGCGTTAGGACAGATAGCAATCAGCCCCAGCATTTT
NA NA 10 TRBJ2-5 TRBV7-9 CASGLETQYF TGTGCCAGCGGACTCGAGACCCAGTACTTC
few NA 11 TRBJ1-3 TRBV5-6 CASSSGRSAYF TGTGCCAGCAGCAGCGGACGGAGCGCATATTTT
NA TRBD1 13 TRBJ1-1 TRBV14 CASSLGRGVEAFF TGTGCCAGCAGCCTGGGCAGGGGGGTTGAAGCTTTCTTT
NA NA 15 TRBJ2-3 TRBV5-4 CASSLEGRGTDTQYF TGTGCCAGCAGCTTGGAGGGGCGTGGCACAGATACGCAGTATTTT
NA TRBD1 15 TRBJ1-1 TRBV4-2 CASSPEQGRYTEAFF TGTGCCAGCAGCCCTGAACAGGGGAGGTACACTGAAGCTTTCTTT
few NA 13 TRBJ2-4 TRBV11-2 CASSSLRENIQYF TGTGCCAGCAGCTCCCTTCGAGAAAACATTCAGTACTTC
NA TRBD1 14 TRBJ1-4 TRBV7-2 CASSLQGAREKLFF TGTGCCAGCAGCTTACAGGGGGCTCGCGAAAAACTGTTTTTT
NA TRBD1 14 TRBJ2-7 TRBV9 CASSEGTGGYEQYF TGTGCCAGCAGTGAGGGGACAGGGGGCTACGAGCAGTACTTC
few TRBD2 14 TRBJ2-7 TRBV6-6 CASMGTKASYEQYF TGTGCCAGCATGGGGACTAAGGCCTCCTACGAGCAGTACTTC
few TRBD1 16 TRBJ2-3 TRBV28 CASSTSGTGAGDTQYF TGTGCCAGCAGCACCTCCGGGACAGGGGCAGGAGATACGCAGTATTTT
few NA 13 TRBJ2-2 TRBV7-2 CASSPRQTGELFF TGTGCCAGCAGCCCTCGACAGACCGGGGAGCTGTTTTTT
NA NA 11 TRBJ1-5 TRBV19 CAGGATQPQHF TGTGCCGGGGGGGCTACTCAGCCCCAGCATTTT